The next 13 T cell receptor beta chains were all read from a single sample in a study of blood T cell repertoires in COVID-19. Produced via immunoSEQ multiplex PCR; TCRdb's table is partial and in-frame only. The table lists more than 350,000 clones, about 89% of them singletons. The material sequenced was peripheral blood. The receptors derive from a woman in her thirties with COVID-19, enrolled during active disease.

V is TRBV28 and J is TRBJ2-7, with 11 nucleotides matching TRBD2. V lost 7 bases and J lost 0; bases outside the gene matches: 14. The CDR3 length is 18 residues. CDR1 is MDHEN and CDR2 is SYDVKM in the germline V gene. The CDR3 bases are TGTGCCAGCACCCCTTCCGGACTAGCGGGCGGAAACTCCTACGAGCAGTACTTC. Its translation is CASTPSGLAGGNSYEQYF. Full variable domain (missing parts from reference TRBV28 and TRBJ2-7): DVKVTQSSRYLVKRTGEKVFLECVQDMDHENMFWYRQDPGLGLRLIYFSYDVKMKEKGDIPEGYSVSREKKERFSLILESASTNQTSMYLCASTPSGLAGGNSYEQYFGPGTRLTVT.

The chain carries TRBV7-6 and TRBJ2-5; 12 positions agree with TRBD2. V shed 5 bases and J 4 bases; nucleotides not matched to a gene: 5. This CDR3 comprises 15 residues. CDR1 is SGHVS, CDR2 FNYEAQ, per germline. CDR3 sequence (DNA): TGTGCCAGCAGCCCCCGGACTAGCGGGATAGAGACCCAGTACTTC. Amino acids: CASSPRTSGIETQYF.

The chain has TRBV21-1 and TRBJ1-2; TRBD1 is taken as the D call from the table, unchecked against the DNA. TRBV21-1 is marked as a pseudogene. The CDR3 runs to 14 residues. The CDR3 loop reads CASSKGQGGDGYTF. CDR3 nucleotide sequence: TGTGCCAGCAGCAAGGGACAGGGTGGCGATGGCTACACCTTC.

This clone came up once. The V and J genes are TRBV6-5 and TRBJ1-1; no definite D call. The V end lost 5 bases, the J end lost 7 bases, and 8 bases lay between the germline ends. Germline CDR1 MNHEY, CDR2 SVGAGI. There are 11 residues in the CDR3. CDR3 sequence: CASSLGGEAFF. CDR3 nucleotides: TGTGCCAGCAGTCTTGGAGGTGAAGCTTTCTTT.

This clone was detected once. The chain recombines TRBV19 with TRBJ1-5; D is perhaps TRBD1 (5 bases). V was shortened by 6 bases and J by 9 bases, with 21 bases between the two germline ends. Germline-derived CDR1 and CDR2 are LNHDA and SQIVND (reference sequence). The CDR3 totals 15 residues. The CDR3 is CASSEGTRAGGPQHF. As DNA, the CDR3 is TGTGCCAGTAGCGAGGGGACTAGGGCGGGCGGGCCCCAGCATTTT. Full variable domain (rest looked up from reference TRBV19 and TRBJ1-5): DGGITQSPKYLFRKEGQNVTLSCEQNLNHDAMYWYRQDPGQGLRLIYYSQIVNDFQKGDIAEGYSVSREKKESFPLTVTSAQKNPTAFYLCASSEGTRAGGPQHFGDGTRLSIL.

This chain joins TRBV4-3 and TRBJ2-1, with TRBD2 matching 7 bases. This CDR3 is built from 13 residues. CDR1 LGHNA and CDR2 YSLEER come from the germline V gene. With V trimmed by 4 bases and J by 13 bases, 10 bases remained unmatched. CDR3 DNA: TGCGCCAGCAGCCCGAATCCTAGCGGTCCACAGTTCTTC. Protein product: CASSPNPSGPQFF.

As concerns this clone: The sample has other DNA sequences that encode this CDR3 too. The chain links TRBV5-1 to TRBJ2-3, with no clear D. Germline-derived CDR1 and CDR2 are SGHRS and YFSETQ. This CDR3 is built from 14 residues. Trimming removed 0 bases from V and 0 bases from J, with 5 bases in between. The CDR3 here is CASSLAQSTDTQYF. CDR3 coding DNA: TGCGCCAGCAGCTTGGCCCAGAGCACAGATACGCAGTATTTT.

The chain uses TRBV10-3 and TRBJ2-5; 8 nucleotides line up with TRBD2. The CDR3 is 17 amino acids. In germline, CDR1 is ENHRY, CDR2 SYGVKD. The V and J ends lost 2 bases and 4 bases, in that order; junction bases with no gene match: 12. This CDR3 is CAISEEGGTSMSETQYF. CDR3 coding DNA: TGTGCCATCAGTGAGGAGGGGGGGACTAGTATGTCAGAGACCCAGTACTTC.

This chain uses TRBV27 with TRBJ2-7; 7 bases are shared with TRBD1. Per the germline V gene, CDR1 is MNHEY and CDR2 is SMNVEV (reference sequence). This CDR3 spans 16 amino acids. Unmatched junction bases numbered 8, after V lost 1 base and J lost 2 bases. The CDR3 loop reads CASSLWAGQATYEQYF. The DNA for the CDR3 is TGTGCCAGCAGTTTATGGGCCGGACAGGCCACCTACGAGCAGTACTTC.

The chain combines TRBV14 with TRBJ1-1; maybe TRBD1 (5 bases). Germline V gene data show CDR1 as SGHDN and CDR2 as FVKESK. V was pared by 7 bases and J by 3 bases, with 12 bases between. The CDR3 spans 13 residues. This chain's CDR3 is CASTQGLYTEAFF. Written as DNA, the CDR3 is TGTGCCAGCACCCAGGGACTTTACACTGAAGCTTTCTTT. Using reference TRBV14 and TRBJ1-1 for the parts outside the CDR3, the full variable domain is EAGVTQFPSHSVIEKGQTVTLRCDPISGHDNLYWYRRVMGKEIKFLLHFVKESKQDESGMPNNRFLAERTGGTYSTLKVQPAELEDSGVYFCASTQGLYTEAFFGQGTRLTVV.

The chain has TRBV7-2 and TRBJ2-5; D might be TRBD2 (7 bases). The CDR3 extends over 14 amino acids. Germline-derived CDR1 and CDR2 are SGHTA and FQGNSA. V was trimmed by 3 bases and J by 6 bases, leaving 14 bases between them. CDR3 amino acids: CASSLGGGVQTQYF. The CDR3 DNA is TGTGCCAGCAGCTTGGGAGGGGGGGTCCAGACCCAGTACTTC.

In DNA, the CDR3 is TGTGCCAGCAGCTTGACCAGCGGGGCTGGAAACACCATATATTTT. Amino acid sequence: CASSLTSGAGNTIYF. The rearrangement uses TRBV5-6 and TRBJ1-3; no firm D call. Germline V CDR1 and CDR2: SGHDT, YYEEEE. V was cut by 1 base and J by 2 bases, with 10 bases left in between. CDR3 length: 15 amino acids.

This chain links TRBV7-2 with TRBJ2-5; 10 nucleotides align to TRBD2. Germline values: CDR1 SGHTA, CDR2 FQGNSA. The ends lost 3 bases at V and 5 bases at J; junction bases unmatched: 6. This CDR3 has 15 residues. The CDR3 protein is CASSLQAGGYETQYF. CDR3 coding DNA: TGTGCCAGCAGCTTGCAAGCGGGGGGGTATGAGACCCAGTACTTC.